The text below deals with one T cell receptor beta chain. Recent acute infections and vaccinations were absent in the healthy HIV-negative adult donors. Generated by immunoSEQ multiplex PCR, the TCRdb table keeps only in-frame clones and is missing some. The data show about 2,500,000 clones, about 92% seen once. This specimen belongs to a study of shared clonotypes between healthy human individuals. Trimming stripped 1 base from V and 4 bases from J, with 15 bases between. Per the germline V gene, CDR1 is SGHKS and CDR2 is YYEKEE (reference sequence). There are 16 residues in the CDR3. This chain links TRBV5-5 with TRBJ1-5; a weak D match, TRBD1 (5 bases). This sequence was found in a young man in good health. The source material was naive CD4+ T cells sorted from blood. The subset was: CD45RA+ positively selected. CDR3 sequence (DNA): TGTGCCAGCAGCTTGTCGGCAGGGACCTCGAATCAGCCCCAGCATTTT. Its translation is CASSLSAGTSNQPQHF.